Listed here is a single TCR beta chain. Antigen specificity is unknown. The data stem from a study of neoadjuvant anti-PD-1 for oral cavity cancer. Study as a whole: Nivolumab at 3 mg/kg was mostly given biweekly, three to four doses, pre-surgery.

Findings of the study overall: Each response group had just a few patients in TCR analyses.

Germline-derived CDR1 and CDR2 are MNHEY and SVGAGI. This CDR3 contains 14 residues. J gave up 5 bases and V 6 bases, and 8 bases lay outside the gene matches. Assay used: immunoSEQ multiplex PCR; TCRdb lists only in-frame clones, some missing. The top ten clones hold 3.1% of a sample with 84,000 or so clones, approximately 80% of them seen once. This receptor was taken from a person aged 35-79 years with oral cavity squamous cell carcinoma. The chain joins TRBV6-5 to TRBJ2-7, with 9 bases matching TRBD2. Here the sequenced sample was PBMCs, taken before nivolumab (anti-PD-1) treatment. The DNA of the CDR3 is TGTGCCAGCAGCTTGCGGACTAGCGTCCACGAGCAGTACTTC. This encodes CASSLRTSVHEQYF.